The rows below give T cell receptor beta chains drawn from one sample of a study of blood T cell repertoires in COVID-19. Libraries were prepared by immunoSEQ multiplex PCR; TCRdb keeps only in-frame clonotypes and omits some of them. In the table there are 140,000 to 150,000 clones, over 80% of which are singletons. The sequenced sample consisted of PBMCs or T cells enriched from blood (not recorded which). The receptor set was obtained from a man between 60 and 75 years old who had recovered from COVID-19. The CDR3 runs from the conserved cysteine through the conserved F or W. The order of the fields is V gene, J gene, clone size, D gene, CDR3 DNA, CDR3 protein. The D gene is left open where the match is weak. A row's size may be missing; if present it is once, few, many or a size class.

TRBV6-5	TRBJ2-1	once	NA	TGTGCCGGAGGACCCACCGGGCAGGGGTTTAATGAGCAGTTCTTC	CAGGPTGQGFNEQFF
TRBV3-1/TRBV3-2	TRBJ2-7	NA	TRBD2	TGTGCCAGCAGCCAATCTAGCGGGAGTAGATACGAGCAGTACTTC	CASSQSSGSRYEQYF
TRBV13	TRBJ2-1	NA	TRBD1	TGTGCCAGCAGCTTAAGGGACAGGAGTTACAATGAGCAGTTCTTC	CASSLRDRSYNEQFF
TRBV27	TRBJ2-1	NA	TRBD2	TGTGCCAGCAGTCTCCCGGGGGGTCACAATGAGCAGTTCTTC	CASSLPGGHNEQFF
TRBV30	TRBJ1-2	NA	NA	TGTGCCTGGAGGGTGGGGGGTACCTCCTATGGCTACACCTTC	CAWRVGGTSYGYTF
TRBV7-8	TRBJ2-3	NA	TRBD2	TGTGCCAGCAGCTTATTCGGTAGCGGGGGTAAGGATACGCAGTATTTT	CASSLFGSGGKDTQYF
TRBV5-4	TRBJ1-4	NA	TRBD1	TGTGCCAGCAGTTCAGCAGGGGGCTATGAAAAACTGTTTTTT	CASSSAGGYEKLFF
TRBV9	TRBJ2-2	once	TRBD1	TGTGCCAGCAGCGCCATCGGACAGGGGGCGGGCGGGGAGCTGTTTTTT	CASSAIGQGAGGELFF
TRBV6-5	TRBJ1-2	NA	NA	TGTGCCAGCTGGCGGGGTGGCTATGGCTACACCTTC	CASWRGGYGYTF
TRBV7-9	TRBJ2-1	NA	NA	TGTGCCAGCAGCTTAGCGGGGGGTAGGAATGAGCAGTTCTTC	CASSLAGGRNEQFF
TRBV10-3	TRBJ1-1	NA	TRBD1	TGTGCCATCAGCGAACCGGGACAGGTGCTTTCTGAAGCTTTCTTT	CAISEPGQVLSEAFF
TRBV6-5	TRBJ1-2	NA	NA	TGTGCCAGCACCAAACTAGACGGCACAAATGGCTACACCTTC	CASTKLDGTNGYTF
TRBV5-1	TRBJ2-3	once	NA	TGCGCCAGCAGCCCGGGACAAGTCACAGATACGCAGTATTTT	CASSPGQVTDTQYF
TRBV6-5	TRBJ2-7	NA	NA	TGTGCCAGCAGTTTCCGACAGGGCCTACCCCCGGGGGCCTTC	CASSFRQGLPPGAF
TRBV2	TRBJ1-1	NA	NA	TGTGCCAGCGTATACATCCCCGAAGCTTTCTTT	CASVYIPEAFF
TRBV7-8	TRBJ1-5	NA	NA	TGTGCCAGCAGCCCCACAGCCCTGGGACAATATCAGCCCCAGCATTTT	CASSPTALGQYQPQHF
TRBV10-3	TRBJ2-5	NA	NA	TGTGCCACCGAAGACAGGACCCAAGAGACCCAGTACTTC	CATEDRTQETQYF
TRBV13	TRBJ2-7	few	NA	TGTGCCAGCAGCCCCCGGGGAGGATCCTACGAGCAGTACTTC	CASSPRGGSYEQYF
TRBV30	TRBJ2-2	NA	NA	TGTGCCTGGAGTCGGACTGCCGGGGAGCTGTTTTTT	CAWSRTAGELFF
TRBV9	TRBJ2-1	NA	NA	TGTGCCAGCAGCGTAGAGCCAAACCACGGGAATGAGCAGTTCTTC	CASSVEPNHGNEQFF
TRBV7-9	TRBJ1-6	NA	TRBD1	TGTGCCAGCAGCTTCGGACAGGACTATAATTCACCCCTCCACTTT	CASSFGQDYNSPLHF
TRBV7-6	TRBJ1-3	NA	TRBD1	TGTGCCAGCAGCTTAGGGTTACAGGGGAGCTCTGGAAACACCATATATTTT	CASSLGLQGSSGNTIYF
TRBV18	TRBJ1-4	few	NA	TGTGCCAGCTCACCAGGACGAGGGGGACTGTTTTTT	CASSPGRGGLFF
TRBV7-3	TRBJ2-2	NA	TRBD1	TGTGCCAGCAGCTACGACAGGGCGAACACCGGGGAGCTGTTTTTT	CASSYDRANTGELFF
TRBV27	TRBJ1-5	NA	TRBD1	TGTGCCAGCAGTTTCGGGACAGGGGGCAATCAGCCCCAGCATTTT	CASSFGTGGNQPQHF
TRBV9	TRBJ2-7	NA	NA	TGTGCCAGCAGCGTAGATGAGGGGGTCTCCTACGAGCAGTACTTC	CASSVDEGVSYEQYF
TRBV5-1	TRBJ2-1	NA	NA	TGCGCCAGCAGCTTGCGGCCAGCTGACATATCAAACTTCTACAATGAGCAGTTCTTC	CASSLRPADISNFYNEQFF
TRBV10-2	TRBJ2-7	once	NA	TGCGCCAGCAGTGAGTCCGTCACCGGGAACTACGAGCAGTACTTC	CASSESVTGNYEQYF
TRBV28	TRBJ1-1	NA	NA	TGTGCCAGCACCAGGTGGGACAATGGTGAAGCTTTCTTT	CASTRWDNGEAFF
TRBV2	TRBJ2-1	NA	TRBD2	TGTGCCAGCCCGGCGGGCGGGGGTGAGCAGTTCTTC	CASPAGGGEQFF
TRBV2	TRBJ1-3	NA	TRBD1	TGTGCCAGCATTATGACAGGGGGTGATTCTGGAAACACCATATATTTT	CASIMTGGDSGNTIYF
TRBV2	TRBJ2-6	NA	TRBD1	TGTGCCAGCGACAGGGATCCTGGGGCCAACGTCCTGACTTTC	CASDRDPGANVLTF
TRBV2	TRBJ2-3	NA	TRBD2	TGTGCCAGCAGTTATAGCGGGTTCGGGGGAGATACGCAGTATTTT	CASSYSGFGGDTQYF
TRBV9	TRBJ1-1	NA	NA	TGTGCCAGCAGCGTAGATGGGGCTGGGACTGAAGCTTTCTTT	CASSVDGAGTEAFF
TRBV7-8	TRBJ2-6	NA	TRBD2	TGTGCCAGCGATGGCGGGAGTTCCTGGGCCAACGTCCTGACTTTC	CASDGGSSWANVLTF
TRBV28	TRBJ1-5	NA	NA	TGTGCCAGCAGTTCTAATTCCTTGTGGAATCAGCCCCAGCATTTT	CASSSNSLWNQPQHF
TRBV2	TRBJ2-1	NA	TRBD1	TGTGCCAGCACCCTTGGGACAGGCCAGTCCTACAATGAGCAGTTCTTC	CASTLGTGQSYNEQFF
TRBV5-1	TRBJ1-1	NA	NA	TGCGCCAGCAGCTTGGCCGGGCGGGGGAACACTGAAGCTTTCTTT	CASSLAGRGNTEAFF
TRBV5-1	TRBJ2-1	NA	TRBD2	TGCGCCAGCAGCGGGGGACTAGCGGGAGTGAATGAGCAGTTCTTC	CASSGGLAGVNEQFF
TRBV6-5	TRBJ1-1	NA	TRBD1	TGTGCCAGCAGGACCACCGACAGGGCGAACACTGAAGCTTTCTTT	CASRTTDRANTEAFF
TRBV7-2	TRBJ2-3	NA	TRBD2	TGTGCCAGCAGCTTCCACCTGACTAGCGGGATTTTTACAGATACGCAGTATTTT	CASSFHLTSGIFTDTQYF
TRBV7-3	TRBJ2-3	few	NA	TGTGCCAGTAGAGAGGCAGGGGCAGATACGCAGTATTTT	CASREAGADTQYF
TRBV5-4	TRBJ1-2	NA	TRBD1	TGTGCCAGCACCAAGACAGGGGGGCTCTATGGCTACACCTTC	CASTKTGGLYGYTF
TRBV11-3	TRBJ1-6	NA	NA	TGTGCCAGCAGCTTAGGGGGGACTGGTTCACCCCTCCACTTT	CASSLGGTGSPLHF